Presented here are 14 T cell receptor beta chains from one specimen sequenced in a study of beta chain features in type 1 diabetes. Whole-study findings and limits: All four CD4+ subsets of Type 1 diabetes patients contained TCRB CDR3s that were moderately but significantly shorter.

Their antigen targets remain unknown. The whole isolated RNA underwent reverse transcription, so sequencing captured expressed TCRB transcripts. The repertoire was sequenced with immunoSEQ multiplex PCR; TCRdb's copy has only in-frame clones and lacks some. This sample has 120,000 to 150,000 clones; roughly an eighth occur once, and the top ten carry roughly 1.4%. Sequences were obtained from central memory CD4+ T cells from blood. All receptors derive from a man in his late teens or twenties with type 1 diabetes.

This chain uses TRBV4-1 with TRBJ1-4; TRBD1 might be the D (5 bases). V lost 7 bases and J lost 6, with 15 bases in between. Looked up from germline, CDR1 is MGHRA and CDR2 is YSYEKL. The CDR3 is 14 amino acids. The CDR3 sequence is CASNRGASDEKLFF. The DNA of the CDR3 is TGCGCCAGCAACCGAGGGGCGTCGGATGAAAAACTGTTTTTT.

The chain joins TRBV30 to TRBJ1-3; no definite D call. V lost 2 bases and J 1 base, leaving 6 bases between the germline ends. This CDR3 spans 13 amino acids. Germline assignment: CDR1 GTSNPN and CDR2 SVGIG (reference sequence). CDR3 residues: CAWSLGSGNTIYF. As DNA, the CDR3 is TGTGCCTGGAGTCTCGGATCTGGAAACACCATATATTTT.

This chain connects TRBV5-1 to TRBJ2-7; TRBD1 matches 9 bases. Trimming removed 4 bases from V and 2 bases from J; junction bases left unmatched: 7. This CDR3 comprises 15 residues. CDR1 and CDR2 (germline): SGHRS, YFSETQ. CDR3 in amino acids: CASSQTDRGAYEQYF. CDR3 DNA sequence: TGCGCCAGCAGCCAAACCGACAGGGGGGCCTACGAGCAGTACTTC.

The table lists this clone with a few counts. The rearrangement uses TRBV6-1 and TRBJ1-2, with D uncertain. The V end lost 6 bases, the J end lost 4 bases, and 9 bases lay between the germline ends. This CDR3 is 12 amino acids long. Germline V gene lookup returns CDR1 MNHNS and CDR2 SASEGT. The chain's CDR3 is CASSEGSYGYTF. The CDR3 DNA reads as TGTGCCAGCAGCGAGGGATCCTATGGCTACACCTTC.

V usage is TRBV18 and J usage is TRBJ2-3, with a tentative D call TRBD1 (6 bases). Trimming cost V 4 bases and J 0 bases, with 8 bases left between them. Germline V gene lookup returns CDR1 KGHSH and CDR2 LQKENI. This CDR3 is 14 amino acids long. The CDR3: CASSRGTSTDTQYF. The CDR3 coding sequence is TGTGCCAGCTCACGAGGGACAAGCACAGATACGCAGTATTTT.

This clone was counted a few times. This chain links TRBV11-2 with TRBJ2-2; D may be TRBD2 (5 bases). Trimming took 4 bases from V and 1 from J, leaving 10 bases between them. The CDR3 contains 15 residues. In germline, CDR1 is SGHAT, CDR2 FQNNGV. The CDR3 sequence: CASSSLGENTGELFF. The CDR3 DNA reads as TGTGCCAGCAGCTCCCTCGGGGAGAACACCGGGGAGCTGTTTTTT.

The chain recombines TRBV19 with TRBJ1-2; D is uncertain. Germline V CDR1 and CDR2: LNHDA, SQIVND (reference sequence). Trimming removed 5 bases from V and 6 bases from J, with 16 bases in between. This CDR3 is built from 14 residues. CDR3 sequence reads: CASSRQAESHGYTF. The CDR3 DNA reads TGTGCCAGTAGTCGGCAGGCGGAGTCACATGGCTACACCTTC.

The gene calls are TRBV28 and TRBJ2-1; D may be TRBD1 or TRBD2 (7 bases each). Germline-derived CDR1 and CDR2 are MDHEN and SYDVKM. The CDR3 extends over 13 amino acids. V lost 5 bases and J 8 bases, leaving 13 bases between the germline ends. In nucleotides, the CDR3 is TGTGCCAGCAGTCCCCAGGGGGGGGATGAGCAGTTCTTC. Its translation: CASSPQGGDEQFF.

This chain uses TRBV4-1 with TRBJ2-2, with D perhaps matching TRBD1 or TRBD2 (5 bases each). Germline V gene lookup returns CDR1 MGHRA and CDR2 YSYEKL. This CDR3 spans 15 amino acids. V was shortened by 1 base and J by 8 bases, with 14 bases between the two germline ends. The CDR3, as DNA: TGCGCCAGCAGCCAAGGTCGGGGACCCGGGGGGGAGCTGTTTTTT. Residues: CASSQGRGPGGELFF.

The CDR3 loop reads CASNLGGVNNEQFF. The CDR3 nucleotides are TGCGCCAGCAACCTAGGTGGAGTCAACAATGAGCAGTTCTTC. The gene calls are TRBV5-1 and TRBJ2-1, with D uncertain. CDR3 length: 14 amino acids. Per germline, CDR1 SGHRS and CDR2 YFSETQ. V was clipped by 6 bases and J by 5 bases, with 15 bases between them.

The chain has TRBV7-2 and TRBJ2-2; 10 bases align to TRBD2. Germline lookup yields CDR1 SGHTA and CDR2 FQGNSA. V was pared by 2 bases and J by 3 bases, with 0 bases of the junction left unmatched. The CDR3 consists of 15 residues. CDR3 in amino acids: CASSLLAGDTGELFF. The DNA of the CDR3 is TGTGCCAGCAGCTTACTAGCGGGGGACACCGGGGAGCTGTTTTTT.

This clone was counted a few times. The chain carries TRBV18 and TRBJ1-6, with TRBD1 as a possible D gene (5 bases). Trimming removed 8 bases at V and 8 bases at J, with 13 bases between. Germline V lookup: CDR1 KGHSH, CDR2 LQKENI. This CDR3 is 13 amino acids long. This chain's CDR3 is CASTTGRDSPLHF. As DNA, the CDR3 is TGTGCCAGCACTACCGGCAGGGATTCACCCCTCCACTTT. The variable domain in full, with the rest retrieved from reference TRBV18 and TRBJ1-6, is NAGVMQNPRHLVRRRGQEARLRCSPMKGHSHVYWYRQLPEEGLKFMVYLQKENIIDESGMPKERFSAEFPKEGPSILRIQQVVRGDSAAYFCASTTGRDSPLHFGNGTRLTVT.

The chain carries TRBV4-1 and TRBJ1-6, with D maybe TRBD1 (6 bases). Trimming removed 4 bases at V and 7 bases at J, with 11 bases between. Germline V lookup: CDR1 MGHRA, CDR2 YSYEKL. This CDR3 contains 14 residues. CDR3 in amino acids: CASSPGTLNSPLHF. CDR3 DNA sequence: TGCGCCAGCAGCCCCGGGACACTGAATTCACCCCTCCACTTT.

This clone was detected a few times. The rearrangement joins TRBV6-5 to TRBJ2-3, with TRBD1 identical over 8 bases. Germline assignment: CDR1 MNHEY and CDR2 SVGAGI. V lost 5 bases to trimming and J lost 5 bases; unmatched junction nucleotides: 6. The CDR3 covers 14 residues. Here the CDR3 reads CASSAAGGGDTQYF. As DNA, the CDR3 is TGTGCCAGCAGTGCGGCAGGGGGCGGAGATACGCAGTATTTT.